The clone carrying this T cell receptor beta chain was found many times. Its target is unknown. This record belongs to a study of T cell repertoires in cytomegalovirus infection. Study results and limitations: CMV-specific TCR beta clonotypes restricted by HLA-C were the ones dominating the ex vivo response.

V was pared by 5 bases and J by 5 bases, with 12 bases of the junction left unmatched. The CDR3 spans 16 residues. Each CDR3 protein is one row after TCRdb ran MiXCR on the reads. The data show around 530,000 distinct CDR3 sequences, 15% to 20% seen once. The chain joins TRBV12-3 or TRBV12-4 to TRBJ1-1, with 9 bases identical to TRBD1. Input material: CD8+ T cells from PBMCs. This sequence originates from a human donor in good health (CMV status not recorded). Some clones in this sample may be carry-over from other donors' samples. The CDR3: CASSQYRDREATEAFF. CDR3 DNA sequence: TGTGCCAGCAGTCAATACCGGGACAGGGAAGCTACTGAAGCTTTCTTT.